Sequencing of this TCR beta chain was carried out in a study of blood T cells in healthy people across ages. General study results and limits: Significant beta diversity loss was already apparent by age roughly 40, declining roughly linearly. Naive T cell percentage showed a strong correlation with the diversity of TCR beta.

This clonotype appeared a few times. Antigen specificity is unknown. J gave up 4 bases and V 4 bases, and 8 bases lay outside the gene matches. The CDR3 loop spans 16 amino acids. Germline lookup yields CDR1 LGHDT and CDR2 YNNKEL (reference sequence). A sample-barcoded 5' primer and a J-beta primer mix were used in a second PCR of about 7 to 11 cycles. From the 5' RACE reads, TCRdb called clonotypes with MiXCR, one entry per CDR3 protein. The data show about a million distinct CDR3 sequences, just over 50% seen once. The TCR originated in a woman aged 55-70 years in good health. Input material: blood. The rearrangement joins TRBV3-1 to TRBJ1-2, with 11 bases fitting TRBD1. In DNA form, the CDR3 reads TGTGCCAGCAGCCGGACAGGGGGCCGTTTTCGCTATGGCTACACCTTC. It translates to CASSRTGGRFRYGYTF.